The rows below give T cell receptor beta chains drawn from one sample of a study of blood T cells in healthy people across ages. A single record per CDR3 protein comes from TCRdb applying MiXCR to the 5' RACE reads. In the table there are about 800,000 distinct CDR3 sequences, around a quarter of which are singletons. These same data were also listed under a study on T cells of mothers and their children.

The specimen sequenced was blood. The receptor set was obtained from a boy aged 5-17 years in good health. CDR3s include the opening cysteine and the closing phenylalanine or tryptophan. The D gene is left open where the match is weak. Expanded clones get a size class; other rows say once, few or many, or leave the size out.

>TRBV7-3|once|-|TRBJ2-5
TGTGCCAGCAGCTTAATTCTAGGGATTCCCGATAATCGGATCTTC
CASSLILGIPDNRIF
>TRBV6-2/TRBV6-3|-|-|TRBJ1-1
TGTGCCAGCACCTACCAGCAAGGCAGAACCTTAATGAACGAAGCTTTCTTT
CASTYQQGRTLMNEAFF
>TRBV15|-|TRBD1|TRBJ2-1
TGTGCCACCAGCAGAGATCGACAGGGTCGGGAGCAGTTCTTC
CATSRDRQGREQFF
>TRBV28|few|-|TRBJ2-1
TGTGCCAGCGTAACGGGGCGGGTGGGATACAATGAGCAGTTCTTC
CASVTGRVGYNEQFF
>TRBV27|-|TRBD1|TRBJ2-5
TGTGCCAGCAGTTTAATTCCGGGGACAGGGGAAGAGACCCAGTACTTC
CASSLIPGTGEETQYF
>TRBV29-1|once|TRBD1|TRBJ2-7
TGCAGCGTGAGAAGGGACAGCTCCTACGAGCAGTACTTC
CSVRRDSSYEQYF
>TRBV5-5|-|TRBD1|TRBJ2-7
TGCGCCAGCAGCTTCGGACAGGGGGACTACAAGCAGTACTTC
CASSFGQGDYKQYF
>TRBV29-1|-|-|TRBJ1-1
TGCAGCGTCAACCCACGGGGACCGAACACTGAAGCTTTCTTT
CSVNPRGPNTEAFF
>TRBV25-1|-|TRBD1|TRBJ2-5
TGTGCCAGCAGTCGGACAGGGGGGAACCAAGAGACCCAGTACTTC
CASSRTGGNQETQYF
>TRBV20-1|-|TRBD1|TRBJ2-5
TGCAGTGCTAGAGCAGGGGGTAGAGGAGAGACCCAGTACTTC
CSARAGGRGETQYF
>TRBV4-1|-|-|TRBJ2-5
TGCGCCAGCAGCGAACTTGGGAGGGGGATTGAAGAGACCCAGTACTTC
CASSELGRGIEETQYF
>TRBV9|-|-|TRBJ1-2
TGTGCCAGCAGCGCGTACTTGGAGACATCAAACTATGGCTACACCTTC
CASSAYLETSNYGYTF
>TRBV4-3|-|-|TRBJ2-7
TGCGCCAGCAGCCAAGATAGGCAGTCCTACGAGCAGTACTTC
CASSQDRQSYEQYF
>TRBV5-5|-|-|TRBJ1-3
TGTGCCAGCAGCTTGTTTATCATCACCGGGGAAAAGGGTGGAAACACCATATATTTT
CASSLFIITGEKGGNTIYF
>TRBV25-1|-|TRBD2|TRBJ2-5
TGTGCCAGCTTACAAACGGAGCTAGCGGGAGATGAGACCCAGTACTTC
CASLQTELAGDETQYF
>TRBV24-1|-|-|TRBJ2-5
TGTGCCACCAGTGATCGATCGGACGGGGGAGGAGAGACCCAGTGCTTC
CATSDRSDGGGETQCF
>TRBV12-3/TRBV12-4|-|-|TRBJ1-5
TGTGCCAGCAGTCCAACCTCGACAGGTTATAGCAATCAGCCCCAGCATTTT
CASSPTSTGYSNQPQHF
>TRBV5-4|-|-|TRBJ1-1
TGTGCCAGCAGCTTTAGGGGGGCGGATGAAGCTTTCTTT
CASSFRGADEAFF
>TRBV25-1|once|TRBD1|TRBJ1-1
TGTGCCAGCAGTTTCTCTCCCGGGACAGAGGGGGCTTTCTTT
CASSFSPGTEGAFF
>TRBV7-2|-|TRBD1|TRBJ1-4
TGTGCCAGCAGCCCGACAGGGTCGGCAACTAATGAAAAACTGTTTTTT
CASSPTGSATNEKLFF
>TRBV25-1|-|TRBD1|TRBJ2-4
TGTGCCAGCAGTGACTATCGACAGGGGGCGAACATTCAGTACTTC
CASSDYRQGANIQYF
>TRBV19|-|TRBD2|TRBJ2-1
TGTGCCAGTAGTCCCAGCGGGATTGGCTACAATGAGCAGTTCTTC
CASSPSGIGYNEQFF
>TRBV28|few|-|TRBJ1-5
TGTGCCAGCAGTTTACCAGGGATCAGCAATCAGCCCCAGCATTTT
CASSLPGISNQPQHF